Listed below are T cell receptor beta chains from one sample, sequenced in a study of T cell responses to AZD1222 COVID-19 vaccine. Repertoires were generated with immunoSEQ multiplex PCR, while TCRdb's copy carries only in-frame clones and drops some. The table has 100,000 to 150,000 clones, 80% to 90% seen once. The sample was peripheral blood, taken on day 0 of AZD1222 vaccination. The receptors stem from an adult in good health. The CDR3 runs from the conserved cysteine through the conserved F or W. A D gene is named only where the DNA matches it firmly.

CDR3 protein: CASSLDSRGNTEAFF
J gene: TRBJ1-1
V gene: TRBV5-6
D gene: -

CDR3 protein: CASYTTGNTEAFF
J gene: TRBJ1-1
V gene: TRBV25-1
D gene: -

CDR3 protein: CASSAGTPVSSYEQYF
J gene: TRBJ2-7
V gene: TRBV7-9
D gene: -

CDR3 protein: CASSDSGSSGANVLTF
J gene: TRBJ2-6
V gene: TRBV6-4
D gene: -

CDR3 protein: CASSTRREIYEQYF
J gene: TRBJ2-7
V gene: TRBV28
D gene: -

CDR3 protein: CASSDWGGGELFF
J gene: TRBJ2-2
V gene: TRBV6-4
D gene: -

CDR3 protein: CASSQEFLANAEQFF
J gene: TRBJ2-1
V gene: TRBV3-1/TRBV3-2
D gene: -

CDR3 protein: CSVGKGNTEAFF
J gene: TRBJ1-1
V gene: TRBV29-1
D gene: -

CDR3 protein: CASSEFGGGTEAFF
J gene: TRBJ1-1
V gene: TRBV6-1
D gene: -

CDR3 protein: CATSDFTTGGIPEQYF
J gene: TRBJ2-7
V gene: TRBV24-1
D gene: TRBD1

CDR3 protein: CASSFQAYEQYF
J gene: TRBJ2-7
V gene: TRBV2
D gene: -

CDR3 protein: CASSMPGGLAAKPTGELFF
J gene: TRBJ2-2
V gene: TRBV23-1
D gene: TRBD2

CDR3 protein: CASISLADFRGELFF
J gene: TRBJ2-2
V gene: TRBV19
D gene: TRBD2

CDR3 protein: CASSQFSGARPYEQYF
J gene: TRBJ2-7
V gene: TRBV3-1/TRBV3-2
D gene: -

CDR3 protein: CASSPRQGKDSPLHF
J gene: TRBJ1-6
V gene: TRBV5-1
D gene: TRBD1

CDR3 protein: CSAAGGYEQYF
J gene: TRBJ2-7
V gene: TRBV20-1
D gene: -

CDR3 protein: CASRPPTAKEGYTF
J gene: TRBJ1-2
V gene: TRBV27
D gene: -

CDR3 protein: CASSIAGGSGPQYF
J gene: TRBJ2-5
V gene: TRBV19
D gene: TRBD2

CDR3 protein: CASSEAVDWVSPLHF
J gene: TRBJ1-6
V gene: TRBV6-1
D gene: -

CDR3 protein: CASSLSSAEGYTF
J gene: TRBJ1-2
V gene: TRBV12-3/TRBV12-4
D gene: -

CDR3 protein: CASSLVGWRETQYF
J gene: TRBJ2-5
V gene: TRBV5-4
D gene: -

CDR3 protein: CASSPSLQDTQYF
J gene: TRBJ2-3
V gene: TRBV7-3
D gene: -

CDR3 protein: CASSYAASAYYEQYF
J gene: TRBJ2-7
V gene: TRBV6-5
D gene: -

CDR3 protein: CASSQGGASGLSYEQYF
J gene: TRBJ2-7
V gene: TRBV4-1
D gene: TRBD2

CDR3 protein: CASSYSGLAGTLYNEQFF
J gene: TRBJ2-1
V gene: TRBV6-2/TRBV6-3
D gene: TRBD2

CDR3 protein: CAISEFRTSSGNTIYF
J gene: TRBJ1-3
V gene: TRBV10-3
D gene: -

CDR3 protein: CASSYGELGSPLHF
J gene: TRBJ1-6
V gene: TRBV6-5
D gene: -

CDR3 protein: CASSLGSLAEAFF
J gene: TRBJ1-1
V gene: TRBV28
D gene: -

CDR3 protein: CASSFGLAGSYEQYF
J gene: TRBJ2-7
V gene: TRBV5-1
D gene: TRBD2

CDR3 protein: CATSDMTGNHGYTF
J gene: TRBJ1-2
V gene: TRBV24-1
D gene: TRBD1

CDR3 protein: CARSRPDGTGELFF
J gene: TRBJ2-2
V gene: TRBV4-1
D gene: -

CDR3 protein: CASSPRGQGTTNTEAFF
J gene: TRBJ1-1
V gene: TRBV18
D gene: TRBD1

CDR3 protein: CASSLGQGRDTQYF
J gene: TRBJ2-3
V gene: TRBV4-3
D gene: TRBD1

CDR3 protein: CASSAYRRTGGPGYTF
J gene: TRBJ1-2
V gene: TRBV9
D gene: TRBD1

CDR3 protein: CASSTQTGTYEQYF
J gene: TRBJ2-7
V gene: TRBV7-2
D gene: -

CDR3 protein: CASSGSSYNEQFF
J gene: TRBJ2-1
V gene: TRBV6-4
D gene: -

CDR3 protein: CSAGRRNEQFF
J gene: TRBJ2-1
V gene: TRBV20-1
D gene: -

CDR3 protein: CASSSGGNANEKLFF
J gene: TRBJ1-4
V gene: TRBV28
D gene: -

CDR3 protein: CSASGSGGPDEQFF
J gene: TRBJ2-1
V gene: TRBV20-1
D gene: TRBD2

CDR3 protein: CASSFALGGGDEQFF
J gene: TRBJ2-1
V gene: TRBV11-2
D gene: -

CDR3 protein: CASRERGDYGYTF
J gene: TRBJ1-2
V gene: TRBV5-4
D gene: -

CDR3 protein: CASSLLGLNTGELFF
J gene: TRBJ2-2
V gene: TRBV7-3
D gene: -

CDR3 protein: CATSEAQGYSYEQYF
J gene: TRBJ2-7
V gene: TRBV24-1
D gene: -

CDR3 protein: CSASLTATGELFF
J gene: TRBJ2-2
V gene: TRBV20-1
D gene: -

CDR3 protein: CASSLSTESEQYF
J gene: TRBJ2-7
V gene: TRBV7-3
D gene: -

CDR3 protein: CASSPRGGYGYTF
J gene: TRBJ1-2
V gene: TRBV27
D gene: -

CDR3 protein: CASSLIQGNTEAFF
J gene: TRBJ1-1
V gene: TRBV7-8
D gene: -

CDR3 protein: CASSPYQETQYF
J gene: TRBJ2-5
V gene: TRBV12-3/TRBV12-4
D gene: -

CDR3 protein: CATSVQDSRQYF
J gene: TRBJ2-7
V gene: TRBV24-1
D gene: -

CDR3 protein: CASSLTSGSSYEQYF
J gene: TRBJ2-7
V gene: TRBV7-2
D gene: TRBD2

CDR3 protein: CASSTLQSNQPQHF
J gene: TRBJ1-5
V gene: TRBV19
D gene: -

CDR3 protein: CASSVRGMGNSPLHF
J gene: TRBJ1-6
V gene: TRBV2
D gene: -

CDR3 protein: CASSWGPGENSPLHF
J gene: TRBJ1-6
V gene: TRBV5-1
D gene: -

CDR3 protein: CAISDGGYTF
J gene: TRBJ1-2
V gene: TRBV10-3
D gene: -

CDR3 protein: CASSPPPIGGEKLFF
J gene: TRBJ1-4
V gene: TRBV18
D gene: -

CDR3 protein: CASSLSGNNEQFF
J gene: TRBJ2-1
V gene: TRBV27
D gene: -

CDR3 protein: CASSGTSGEPTDTQYF
J gene: TRBJ2-3
V gene: TRBV2
D gene: TRBD2

CDR3 protein: CASSKIQGRDGYTF
J gene: TRBJ1-2
V gene: TRBV7-2
D gene: -

CDR3 protein: CASRPRQPRSYEQYF
J gene: TRBJ2-7
V gene: TRBV6-5
D gene: -

CDR3 protein: CASSGGTQNSPLHF
J gene: TRBJ1-6
V gene: TRBV9
D gene: -